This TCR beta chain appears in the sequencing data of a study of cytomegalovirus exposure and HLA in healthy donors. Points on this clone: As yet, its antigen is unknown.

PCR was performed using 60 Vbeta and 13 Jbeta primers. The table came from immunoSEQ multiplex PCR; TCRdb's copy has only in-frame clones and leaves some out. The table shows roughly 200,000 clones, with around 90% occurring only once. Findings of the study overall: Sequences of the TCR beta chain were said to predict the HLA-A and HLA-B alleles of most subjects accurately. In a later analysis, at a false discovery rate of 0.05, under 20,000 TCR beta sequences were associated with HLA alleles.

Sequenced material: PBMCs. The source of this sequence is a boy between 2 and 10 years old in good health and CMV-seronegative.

CDR3 DNA sequence: TGTGCCAGCAGTTTGGGACAGGGGGTCCAAGAGACCCAGTACTTC. It yields the protein CASSLGQGVQETQYF. The chain is built from TRBV27 and TRBJ2-5; TRBD1 agrees at 11 bases. V gave up 3 bases and J gave up 1 base; unmatched junction bases: 1. This CDR3 spans 15 amino acids. Germline V lookup: CDR1 MNHEY, CDR2 SMNVEV (reference sequence).